These T cell receptor beta chains were read from a single sample in a study of cytomegalovirus exposure and HLA in healthy donors. Repertoires were generated with immunoSEQ multiplex PCR, while TCRdb's copy carries only in-frame clones and drops some. This table holds about 110,000 clones, approximately 90% found once. Sequenced sample: PBMCs. These receptors came from a woman younger than 35 in good health and CMV-seropositive. Both conserved end residues are part of each CDR3. The D gene is left open where the match is weak. A clone size is listed for some rows: how often the clone was seen (once, few, many), or a class if it is expanded.

abundance: .; j_gene: TRBJ2-7; v_gene: TRBV6-1; d_gene: .; CDR3aa: CASSEGAQPVYEQYF; CDR3nt: TGTGCCAGCAGTGAAGGGGCCCAGCCCGTCTACGAGCAGTACTTC
abundance: .; j_gene: TRBJ1-5; v_gene: TRBV15; d_gene: .; CDR3aa: CATSRDRSARQPQHF; CDR3nt: TGTGCCACCAGCAGAGATCGGTCGGCCAGGCAGCCCCAGCATTTT
abundance: few; j_gene: TRBJ2-5; v_gene: TRBV25-1; d_gene: TRBD2; CDR3aa: CASSIRGGEETQYF; CDR3nt: TGTGCCAGCAGTATACGGGGAGGGGAAGAGACCCAGTACTTC
abundance: .; j_gene: TRBJ1-4; v_gene: TRBV11-2; d_gene: .; CDR3aa: CASSQGLGANEKLFF; CDR3nt: TGTGCCAGCAGCCAAGGTCTAGGGGCTAATGAAAAACTGTTTTTT
abundance: .; j_gene: TRBJ2-1; v_gene: TRBV11-3; d_gene: TRBD2; CDR3aa: CASSSGLAGGEQFF; CDR3nt: TGTGCCAGCAGCTCGGGACTAGCGGGGGGTGAGCAGTTCTTC
abundance: once; j_gene: TRBJ2-5; v_gene: TRBV7-8; d_gene: .; CDR3aa: CASSLVAGRAETQYF; CDR3nt: TGTGCCAGCAGCTTAGTGGCGGGGAGAGCAGAGACCCAGTACTTC
abundance: .; j_gene: TRBJ1-2; v_gene: TRBV29-1; d_gene: .; CDR3aa: CSVEARTVRGGYTF; CDR3nt: TGCAGCGTTGAAGCCAGGACAGTTCGGGGTGGCTACACCTTC
abundance: .; j_gene: TRBJ2-3; v_gene: TRBV6-6; d_gene: TRBD2; CDR3aa: CASSSGTSTDTQYF; CDR3nt: TGTGCCAGCAGTTCCGGGACTAGCACCGATACGCAGTATTTT
abundance: .; j_gene: TRBJ2-4; v_gene: TRBV21-1; d_gene: .; CDR3aa: CASSKGGRGYLAKNIQYF; CDR3nt: TGTGCCAGCAGCAAAGGGGGCAGGGGCTACTTGGCCAAAAACATTCAGTACTTC
abundance: once; j_gene: TRBJ2-3; v_gene: TRBV9; d_gene: TRBD1; CDR3aa: CASSVAGTGGDTQYF; CDR3nt: TGTGCCAGCAGCGTAGCGGGGACAGGGGGAGATACGCAGTATTTT
abundance: few; j_gene: TRBJ2-4; v_gene: TRBV13; d_gene: .; CDR3aa: CASSLAGEIAKNIQYF; CDR3nt: TGTGCCAGCAGCCTCGCAGGGGAGATAGCCAAAAACATTCAGTACTTC
abundance: .; j_gene: TRBJ2-1; v_gene: TRBV10-2; d_gene: .; CDR3aa: CATSQGGGEQFF; CDR3nt: TGCGCCACCTCACAGGGGGGAGGGGAGCAGTTCTTC
abundance: .; j_gene: TRBJ1-3; v_gene: TRBV9; d_gene: .; CDR3aa: CASSGRENGNSGNTIYF; CDR3nt: TGTGCCAGCAGCGGTAGGGAAAACGGGAACTCTGGAAACACCATATATTTT
abundance: .; j_gene: TRBJ2-2; v_gene: TRBV29-1; d_gene: .; CDR3aa: CSVDRGLNTGELFF; CDR3nt: TGCAGCGTTGACCGGGGGTTAAACACCGGGGAGCTGTTTTTT
abundance: .; j_gene: TRBJ2-7; v_gene: TRBV4-2; d_gene: .; CDR3aa: CASSLSTGQIYEQYF; CDR3nt: TGTGCCAGCAGCCTCTCTACGGGACAAATCTACGAGCAGTACTTC
abundance: .; j_gene: TRBJ2-1; v_gene: TRBV4-1; d_gene: .; CDR3aa: CASSQGTGLVQFF; CDR3nt: TGCGCCAGCAGCCAAGGAACAGGGTTGGTGCAGTTCTTC
abundance: .; j_gene: TRBJ2-3; v_gene: TRBV27; d_gene: TRBD1; CDR3aa: CASASTGGTDTQYF; CDR3nt: TGTGCCAGCGCCTCAACAGGGGGCACAGATACGCAGTATTTT
abundance: .; j_gene: TRBJ2-3; v_gene: TRBV2; d_gene: TRBD1; CDR3aa: CASSERQGADTQYF; CDR3nt: TGTGCCAGCAGTGAAAGACAGGGCGCAGATACGCAGTATTTT
abundance: .; j_gene: TRBJ2-2; v_gene: TRBV2; d_gene: .; CDR3aa: CASTKDQGTSPLFF; CDR3nt: TGTGCCAGCACGAAGGATCAGGGAACTTCCCCGCTGTTTTTT
abundance: .; j_gene: TRBJ1-2; v_gene: TRBV6-5; d_gene: TRBD1; CDR3aa: CASSYRNRGPSDGYTF; CDR3nt: TGTGCCAGCAGTTACCGCAACAGGGGGCCTTCGGATGGCTACACCTTC
abundance: .; j_gene: TRBJ1-1; v_gene: TRBV7-9; d_gene: TRBD1; CDR3aa: CASSLGQGVTEAFF; CDR3nt: TGTGCCAGCAGCCTGGGACAGGGCGTCACTGAAGCTTTCTTT
abundance: .; j_gene: TRBJ2-2; v_gene: TRBV6-5; d_gene: TRBD2; CDR3aa: CASSYSSGGAGELFF; CDR3nt: TGTGCCAGCAGTTACTCTAGCGGGGGGGCCGGGGAGCTGTTTTTT
abundance: .; j_gene: TRBJ2-3; v_gene: TRBV28; d_gene: TRBD2; CDR3aa: CASSLYGGRGTQYF; CDR3nt: TGTGCCAGCAGTTTATACGGGGGGAGAGGTACGCAGTATTTT
abundance: .; j_gene: TRBJ2-1; v_gene: TRBV4-1; d_gene: .; CDR3aa: CASSPRVASEQFF; CDR3nt: TGCGCCAGCAGCCCCCGCGTAGCGAGCGAGCAGTTCTTC
abundance: .; j_gene: TRBJ2-5; v_gene: TRBV5-1; d_gene: TRBD2; CDR3aa: CASSLDQRGSEETQYF; CDR3nt: TGCGCCAGCAGCCTGGATCAGCGGGGGTCAGAGGAGACCCAGTACTTC
abundance: .; j_gene: TRBJ2-1; v_gene: TRBV7-9; d_gene: TRBD2; CDR3aa: CASSPFFSGGDDEQFF; CDR3nt: TGTGCCAGCAGCCCCTTCTTTAGCGGGGGGGATGATGAGCAGTTCTTC
abundance: .; j_gene: TRBJ2-3; v_gene: TRBV10-3; d_gene: .; CDR3aa: CANSDSVTDTQYF; CDR3nt: TGTGCCAACTCGGACAGTGTCACAGATACGCAGTATTTT
abundance: .; j_gene: TRBJ2-1; v_gene: TRBV5-4; d_gene: .; CDR3aa: CASSLGGLGSNEQFF; CDR3nt: TGTGCCAGCAGCTTGGGGGGCTTGGGCTCCAATGAGCAGTTCTTC
abundance: once; j_gene: TRBJ2-3; v_gene: TRBV10-1; d_gene: TRBD2; CDR3aa: CASSELGLAGPFTQYF; CDR3nt: TGCGCCAGCAGTGAGTTGGGACTAGCGGGGCCCTTTACGCAGTATTTT
abundance: .; j_gene: TRBJ1-1; v_gene: TRBV7-9; d_gene: .; CDR3aa: CASSLQALDTEAFF; CDR3nt: TGTGCCAGCAGCTTGCAGGCGTTGGACACTGAAGCTTTCTTT
abundance: few; j_gene: TRBJ1-2; v_gene: TRBV4-1; d_gene: TRBD1; CDR3aa: CASSQTGDRYGYTF; CDR3nt: TGCGCCAGCAGCCAAACAGGGGACAGATATGGCTACACCTTC
abundance: .; j_gene: TRBJ2-2; v_gene: TRBV28; d_gene: .; CDR3aa: CASSFPLYGSGTGELFF; CDR3nt: TGTGCCAGCAGTTTCCCCCTATACGGTTCGGGCACCGGGGAGCTGTTTTTT
abundance: .; j_gene: TRBJ2-2; v_gene: TRBV7-9; d_gene: TRBD2; CDR3aa: CASSSGLEVNTGELFF; CDR3nt: TGTGCCAGCAGCTCGGGACTAGAAGTGAACACCGGGGAGCTGTTTTTT
abundance: once; j_gene: TRBJ2-3; v_gene: TRBV4-1; d_gene: TRBD2; CDR3aa: CASSQGRTSGGTDTQYF; CDR3nt: TGCGCCAGCAGCCAAGGGAGGACTAGCGGGGGCACAGATACGCAGTATTTT
abundance: .; j_gene: TRBJ2-3; v_gene: TRBV7-2; d_gene: TRBD2; CDR3aa: CASSLAGLAAITTDTQYF; CDR3nt: TGTGCCAGCAGCTTAGCGGGACTAGCCGCGATTACCACAGATACGCAGTATTTT
abundance: .; j_gene: TRBJ2-5; v_gene: TRBV28; d_gene: .; CDR3aa: CASSFSGEQETQYF; CDR3nt: TGTGCCAGCAGTTTCTCCGGGGAACAAGAGACCCAGTACTTC
abundance: .; j_gene: TRBJ1-2; v_gene: TRBV19; d_gene: .; CDR3aa: CASSPRTGYGYTF; CDR3nt: TGTGCCAGTAGTCCGCGGACGGGATATGGCTACACCTTC
abundance: .; j_gene: TRBJ1-2; v_gene: TRBV4-1; d_gene: .; CDR3aa: CASSQEQENYGYTF; CDR3nt: TGCGCCAGCAGCCAGGAACAGGAAAACTATGGCTACACCTTC
abundance: .; j_gene: TRBJ1-2; v_gene: TRBV27; d_gene: TRBD1; CDR3aa: CASSGVRGYGYTF; CDR3nt: TGTGCCAGCAGTGGGGTCAGGGGGTATGGCTACACCTTC
abundance: .; j_gene: TRBJ2-4; v_gene: TRBV28; d_gene: .; CDR3aa: CASRLAGKNIQYF; CDR3nt: TGTGCCAGCAGACTAGCAGGGAAAAACATTCAGTACTTC
abundance: .; j_gene: TRBJ2-1; v_gene: TRBV11-3; d_gene: .; CDR3aa: CASSLRTAISYNEQFF; CDR3nt: TGTGCCAGCAGCTTAAGGACAGCCATCTCCTACAATGAGCAGTTCTTC
abundance: .; j_gene: TRBJ1-2; v_gene: TRBV29-1; d_gene: .; CDR3aa: CSVDSGGNYGYTF; CDR3nt: TGCAGCGTTGATTCCGGGGGAAACTATGGCTACACCTTC
abundance: .; j_gene: TRBJ1-1; v_gene: TRBV19; d_gene: .; CDR3aa: CASSIAQGEAFF; CDR3nt: TGTGCCAGTAGTATAGCCCAGGGGGAAGCTTTCTTT
abundance: .; j_gene: TRBJ1-6; v_gene: TRBV18; d_gene: TRBD1; CDR3aa: CASSPGQQGAGSPLHF; CDR3nt: TGTGCCAGCTCACCAGGGCAACAGGGGGCAGGATCACCCCTCCACTTT
abundance: .; j_gene: TRBJ1-1; v_gene: TRBV5-1; d_gene: TRBD1; CDR3aa: CASSPGTADEAFF; CDR3nt: TGCGCCAGCAGCCCGGGGACAGCAGATGAAGCTTTCTTT
abundance: .; j_gene: TRBJ1-4; v_gene: TRBV27; d_gene: TRBD1; CDR3aa: CASSTYRGSTNEKLFF; CDR3nt: TGTGCCAGCAGTACCTACAGGGGATCGACTAATGAAAAACTGTTTTTT
abundance: .; j_gene: TRBJ1-5; v_gene: TRBV6-1; d_gene: .; CDR3aa: CASRRGSQSNQPQHF; CDR3nt: TGTGCCAGCAGGAGGGGGAGTCAGAGCAATCAGCCCCAGCATTTT
abundance: once; j_gene: TRBJ2-7; v_gene: TRBV4-1; d_gene: TRBD1; CDR3aa: CASSQGQTYEQYF; CDR3nt: TGCGCCAGCAGCCAGGGACAGACCTACGAGCAGTACTTC
abundance: few; j_gene: TRBJ1-2; v_gene: TRBV5-6; d_gene: TRBD1; CDR3aa: CASSPLVRDRNGYTF; CDR3nt: TGTGCCAGCAGCCCCCTTGTAAGGGACAGAAATGGCTACACCTTC
abundance: .; j_gene: TRBJ1-1; v_gene: TRBV7-8; d_gene: .; CDR3aa: CASSPGGVRFLEAFF; CDR3nt: TGTGCCAGCAGCCCTGGAGGGGTGCGTTTCCTTGAAGCTTTCTTT
abundance: .; j_gene: TRBJ1-6; v_gene: TRBV11-3; d_gene: .; CDR3aa: CASSLNRDSPLHF; CDR3nt: TGTGCCAGCAGTCTCAACAGGGATTCACCCCTCCACTTT
abundance: .; j_gene: TRBJ1-2; v_gene: TRBV5-5; d_gene: .; CDR3aa: CASSPDRLHGYTF; CDR3nt: TGTGCCAGCAGCCCAGACAGGCTTCATGGCTACACCTTC
abundance: .; j_gene: TRBJ1-2; v_gene: TRBV11-2; d_gene: .; CDR3aa: CASSLESNGYTF; CDR3nt: TGTGCCAGCAGCTTAGAAAGCAATGGCTACACCTTC
abundance: .; j_gene: TRBJ1-1; v_gene: TRBV29-1; d_gene: .; CDR3aa: CSVDGGSYTEAFF; CDR3nt: TGCAGCGTTGATGGCGGTAGTTACACTGAAGCTTTCTTT
abundance: .; j_gene: TRBJ2-3; v_gene: TRBV10-1; d_gene: TRBD1; CDR3aa: CASSDGTGDTDTQYF; CDR3nt: TGCGCCAGCAGTGATGGCACAGGGGACACAGATACGCAGTATTTT
abundance: few; j_gene: TRBJ2-1; v_gene: TRBV5-4; d_gene: TRBD2; CDR3aa: CASVPGGAIVNEQFF; CDR3nt: TGTGCCAGCGTACCCGGGGGGGCCATAGTCAATGAGCAGTTCTTC
abundance: .; j_gene: TRBJ2-5; v_gene: TRBV7-9; d_gene: .; CDR3aa: CASSGTMDRQETQYF; CDR3nt: TGTGCCAGCAGCGGGACGATGGACAGACAAGAGACCCAGTACTTC